This is a list of T cell receptor beta chains from one sample in a study of CD8 T cells in ankylosing spondylitis. TCRdb re-called the 5' RACE reads with MiXCR, one entry per CDR3 protein. The sample carries about 750,000 distinct CDR3 sequences, around 19% recorded once. The specimen sequenced was blood, either unsorted or a sorted T cell fraction (not recorded which). The receptor source for this set is a male donor with ankylosing spondylitis. CDR3s include the opening cysteine and the closing phenylalanine or tryptophan. The order of the fields is CDR3 protein, CDR3 length, V gene.

CDR3aa: CASSLTGLPSYEQYF; len: 15; v_gene: TRBV7-2
CDR3aa: CASSQVWGGIDRDYGYTF; len: 18; v_gene: TRBV4-1
CDR3aa: CASRPDVTTGGFSGELFF; len: 18; v_gene: TRBV7-8
CDR3aa: CASSADGGQFYTEAFF; len: 16; v_gene: TRBV5-1
CDR3aa: CSARGLAGKGEQYF; len: 14; v_gene: TRBV20-1
CDR3aa: CASSYYRVTEAFF; len: 13; v_gene: TRBV5-1
CDR3aa: CASSVSSGGADTQYF; len: 15; v_gene: TRBV9
CDR3aa: CASSLDAWGTDTQYF; len: 15; v_gene: TRBV28
CDR3aa: CASSTPGQAQLAKNIQYF; len: 18; v_gene: TRBV7-8
CDR3aa: CASSYSGRYEQYF; len: 13; v_gene: TRBV6-2/TRBV6-3
CDR3aa: CASRTGTDPRTDTQYF; len: 16; v_gene: TRBV6-2/TRBV6-3
CDR3aa: CASNNRANQPQHF; len: 13; v_gene: TRBV19
CDR3aa: CSCGTGGLEAFF; len: 12; v_gene: TRBV29-1
CDR3aa: CASIAGQGWTDTQYF; len: 15; v_gene: TRBV7-2
CDR3aa: CASSPGPVGYGYTF; len: 14; v_gene: TRBV3-1
CDR3aa: CASSQDEAWGYTF; len: 13; v_gene: TRBV4-2
CDR3aa: CSAPTSGGGETQYF; len: 14; v_gene: TRBV20-1
CDR3aa: CASSHSGRMNTEAFF; len: 15; v_gene: TRBV3-1
CDR3aa: CASSFGGTPTSGGETQYF; len: 18; v_gene: TRBV5-1
CDR3aa: CASSRGQGAGEQYF; len: 14; v_gene: TRBV5-5
CDR3aa: CASSPRNTFTSTDTQYF; len: 17; v_gene: TRBV5-1
CDR3aa: CSVEGLGGTDTQYF; len: 14; v_gene: TRBV29-1
CDR3aa: CSVEGRTGAYNEQFF; len: 15; v_gene: TRBV29-1
CDR3aa: CASSLERTQYF; len: 11; v_gene: TRBV5-1
CDR3aa: CASSPRQVSDTQYF; len: 14; v_gene: TRBV11-2
CDR3aa: CACSLALGRQGRDQPQHF; len: 18; v_gene: TRBV12-3/TRBV12-4
CDR3aa: CSAIRAPWDEQYF; len: 13; v_gene: TRBV20-1